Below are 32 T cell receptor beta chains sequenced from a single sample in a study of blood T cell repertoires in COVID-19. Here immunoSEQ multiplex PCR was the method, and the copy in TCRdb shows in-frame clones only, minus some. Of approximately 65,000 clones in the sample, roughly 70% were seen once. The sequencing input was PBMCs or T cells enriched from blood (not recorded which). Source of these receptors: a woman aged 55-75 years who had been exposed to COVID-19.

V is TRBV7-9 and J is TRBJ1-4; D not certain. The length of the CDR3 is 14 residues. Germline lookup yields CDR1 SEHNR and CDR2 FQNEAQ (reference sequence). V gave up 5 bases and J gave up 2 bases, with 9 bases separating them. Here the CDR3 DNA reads TGTGCCAGCAGCCACTATCTTACTAATGAAAAACTGTTTTTT. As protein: CASSHYLTNEKLFF.

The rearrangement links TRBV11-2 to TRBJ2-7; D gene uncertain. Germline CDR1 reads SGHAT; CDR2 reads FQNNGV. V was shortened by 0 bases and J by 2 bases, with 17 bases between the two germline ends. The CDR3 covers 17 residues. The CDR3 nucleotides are TGTGCCAGCAGCTTAGATCCACCTCCCCCCGGTCCCTACGAGCAGTACTTC. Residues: CASSLDPPPPGPYEQYF.

Here the CDR3 reads CASSPTGVYGYTF. The CDR3 bases are TGTGCCAGCAGTCCCACAGGAGTCTATGGCTACACCTTC. The chain is built from TRBV28 and TRBJ1-2; D is possibly TRBD1 (5 bases). V gave up 5 bases and J gave up 4 bases, with 11 bases separating them. The CDR3 loop spans 13 amino acids. Germline assignment: CDR1 MDHEN and CDR2 SYDVKM.

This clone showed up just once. The DNA for the CDR3 is TGTGCCAGCAGTTTTGGGACAACCTACGAGCAGTACTTC. Its protein is CASSFGTTYEQYF. The V gene is TRBV12-3 or TRBV12-4, the J gene TRBJ2-7; possible D gene TRBD1, 6 bases. The CDR3 totals 13 residues. The V end lost 3 bases, the J end lost 2 bases, and 8 bases lay between the germline ends.

The CDR3 DNA reads TGTGCCACCGAGGAGATGGAGACCCAGTACTTC. Residues: CATEEMETQYF. V is TRBV24-1 and J is TRBJ2-5; D is undetermined. The CDR3 runs to 11 residues. Germline CDR1 is KGHDR and CDR2 is SFDVKD. Trimming removed 9 bases at V and 5 bases at J, with 9 bases between.

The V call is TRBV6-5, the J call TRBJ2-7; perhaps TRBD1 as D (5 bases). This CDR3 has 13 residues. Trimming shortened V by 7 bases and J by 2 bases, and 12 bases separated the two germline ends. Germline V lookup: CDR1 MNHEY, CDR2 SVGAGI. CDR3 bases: TGTGCCAGCACTACAGACAGTGCCTACGAGCAGTACTTC. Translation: CASTTDSAYEQYF.

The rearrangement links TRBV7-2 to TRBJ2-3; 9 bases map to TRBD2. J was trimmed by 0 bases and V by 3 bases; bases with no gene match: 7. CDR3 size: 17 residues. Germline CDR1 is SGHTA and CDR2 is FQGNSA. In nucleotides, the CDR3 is TGTGCCAGCAGCTTCCCCGGGACTAGCAAGAGCACAGATACGCAGTATTTT. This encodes CASSFPGTSKSTDTQYF.

The CDR3: CASSPSRQGGSGGYTF. The DNA of the CDR3 is TGTGCCAGCTCACCATCTCGACAGGGGGGATCCGGTGGCTACACCTTC. This chain joins TRBV18 and TRBJ1-2; 9 bases are a match to TRBD1. This CDR3 contains 16 residues. Germline assignment: CDR1 KGHSH and CDR2 LQKENI. Trimming at V came to 2 bases and at J to 7 bases, leaving 11 bases not matched to a gene.

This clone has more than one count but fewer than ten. As DNA, the CDR3 is TGTGCCAGCATCCGTCGACATATCAGGGGGCTGGCAACTAATGAAAAACTGTTTTTT. As protein: CASIRRHIRGLATNEKLFF. J is TRBJ1-4 and V is TRBV7-8, with TRBD1 identical over 8 bases. J lost 0 bases, V lost 7 bases, and 16 bases had no gene match. Germline V gene data show CDR1 as SGHVS and CDR2 as FQNEAQ. The CDR3 loop spans 19 amino acids. The whole variable domain, filled in from reference TRBV7-8 and TRBJ1-4, reads GAGVSQSPRYKVAKRGQDVALRCDPISGHVSLFWYQQALGQGPEFLTYFQNEAQLDKSGLPSDRFFAERPEGSVSTLKIQRTQQEDSAVYLCASIRRHIRGLATNEKLFFGSGTQLSVL.

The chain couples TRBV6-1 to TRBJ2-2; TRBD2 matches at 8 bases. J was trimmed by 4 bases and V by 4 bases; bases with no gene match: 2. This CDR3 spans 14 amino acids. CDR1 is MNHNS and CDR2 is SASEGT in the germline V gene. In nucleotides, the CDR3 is TGTGCCAGCAGTGTAGCGGGGAGCACCGGGGAGCTGTTTTTT. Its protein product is CASSVAGSTGELFF.

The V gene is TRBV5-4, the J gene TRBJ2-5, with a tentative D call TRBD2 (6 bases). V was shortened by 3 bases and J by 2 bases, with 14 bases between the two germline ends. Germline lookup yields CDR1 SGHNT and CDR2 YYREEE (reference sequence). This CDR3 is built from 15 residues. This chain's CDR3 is CASSWGLEGQETQYF. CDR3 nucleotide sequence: TGTGCCAGCAGCTGGGGGTTGGAGGGGCAAGAGACCCAGTACTTC.

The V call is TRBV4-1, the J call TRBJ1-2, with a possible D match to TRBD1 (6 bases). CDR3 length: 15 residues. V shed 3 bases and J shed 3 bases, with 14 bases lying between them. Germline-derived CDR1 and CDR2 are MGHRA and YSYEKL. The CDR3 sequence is CASSQIQGGDYGYTF. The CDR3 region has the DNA TGCGCCAGCAGCCAGATACAGGGAGGGGACTATGGCTACACCTTC.

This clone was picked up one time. Here the CDR3 DNA reads TGTGCCAGTATCCGACAGGGGGCGCGGGGCTACACCTTC. It specifies CASIRQGARGYTF. V is TRBV19 and J is TRBJ1-2; TRBD1 aligns across 10 bases. Germline V gene sequence: CDR1 LNHDA, CDR2 SQIVND (reference sequence). The junction had 7 bases not matched to a gene; V was cut back by 7 bases and J by 8 bases. The CDR3 runs to 13 residues.

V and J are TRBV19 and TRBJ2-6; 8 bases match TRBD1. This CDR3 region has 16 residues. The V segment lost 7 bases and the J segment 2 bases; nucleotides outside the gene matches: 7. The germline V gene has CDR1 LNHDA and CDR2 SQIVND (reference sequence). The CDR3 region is CASTLGQGPGANVLTF. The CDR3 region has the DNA TGTGCCAGTACCCTAGGACAGGGCCCTGGGGCCAACGTCCTGACTTTC.

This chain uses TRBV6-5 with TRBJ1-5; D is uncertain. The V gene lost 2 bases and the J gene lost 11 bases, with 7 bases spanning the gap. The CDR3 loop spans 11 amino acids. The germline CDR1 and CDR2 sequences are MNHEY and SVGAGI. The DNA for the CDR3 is TGTGCCAGCAGTTACCTCGGAGCCCAGCATTTT. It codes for CASSYLGAQHF.

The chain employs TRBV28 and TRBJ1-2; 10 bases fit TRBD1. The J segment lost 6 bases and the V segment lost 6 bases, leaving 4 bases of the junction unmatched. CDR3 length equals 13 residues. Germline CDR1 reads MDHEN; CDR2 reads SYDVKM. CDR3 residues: CASRPGTGDGYTF. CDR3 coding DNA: TGTGCCAGCAGGCCCGGGACAGGGGATGGCTACACCTTC.

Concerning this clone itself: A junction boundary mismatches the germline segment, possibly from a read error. CDR3 loop: CSVEAGGIQETQYF. Written as DNA, the CDR3 is TGCAGCGTCGAAGCGGGGGGGATCCAAGAGACCCAGTACTTC. The V call is TRBV29-1, the J call TRBJ2-5; 10 bases line up with TRBD2. This CDR3 spans 14 amino acids. Germline V gene lookup returns CDR1 SQVTM and CDR2 ANQGSEA.

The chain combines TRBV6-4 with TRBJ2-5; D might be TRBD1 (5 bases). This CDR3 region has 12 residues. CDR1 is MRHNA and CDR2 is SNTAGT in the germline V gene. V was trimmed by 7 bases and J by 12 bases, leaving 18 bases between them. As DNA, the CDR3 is TGTGCCAGCACTGAGCAGGGAAAGATCGAGTACTTC. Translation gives CASTEQGKIEYF.

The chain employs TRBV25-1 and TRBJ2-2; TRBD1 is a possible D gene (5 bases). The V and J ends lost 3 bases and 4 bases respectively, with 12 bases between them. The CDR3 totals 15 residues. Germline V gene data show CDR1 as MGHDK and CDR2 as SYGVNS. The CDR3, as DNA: TGTGCCAGCAGTGACTCGAGACAGCTCACCGGGGAGCTGTTTTTT. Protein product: CASSDSRQLTGELFF.

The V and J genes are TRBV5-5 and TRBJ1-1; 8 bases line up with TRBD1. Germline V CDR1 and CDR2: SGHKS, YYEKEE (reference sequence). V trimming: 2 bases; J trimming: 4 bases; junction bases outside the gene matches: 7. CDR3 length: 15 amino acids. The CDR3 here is CASSLTGGLGTEAFF. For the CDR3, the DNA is TGTGCCAGCAGCTTAACAGGGGGTTTGGGCACTGAAGCTTTCTTT.

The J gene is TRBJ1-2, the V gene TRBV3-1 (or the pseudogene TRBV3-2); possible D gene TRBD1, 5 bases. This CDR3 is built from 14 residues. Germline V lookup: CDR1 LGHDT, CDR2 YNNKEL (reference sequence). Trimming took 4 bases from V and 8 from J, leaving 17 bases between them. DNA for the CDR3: TGTGCCAGCAGCCTCGGGACTCGTGGGAGCGGCTACACCTTC. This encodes CASSLGTRGSGYTF.

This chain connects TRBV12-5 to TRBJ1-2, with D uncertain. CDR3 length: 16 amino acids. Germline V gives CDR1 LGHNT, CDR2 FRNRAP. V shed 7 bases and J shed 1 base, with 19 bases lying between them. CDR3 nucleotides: TGTGCTAGTGCCCATGTCCCCACACCCCTTAACTATGGCTACACCTTC. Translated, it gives CASAHVPTPLNYGYTF. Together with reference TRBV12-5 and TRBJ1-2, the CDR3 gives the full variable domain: DARVTQTPRHKVTEMGQEVTMRCQPILGHNTVFWYRQTMMQGLELLAYFRNRAPLDDSGMPKDRFSAEMPDATLATLKIQPSEPRDSAVYFCASAHVPTPLNYGYTFGSGTRLTVV.

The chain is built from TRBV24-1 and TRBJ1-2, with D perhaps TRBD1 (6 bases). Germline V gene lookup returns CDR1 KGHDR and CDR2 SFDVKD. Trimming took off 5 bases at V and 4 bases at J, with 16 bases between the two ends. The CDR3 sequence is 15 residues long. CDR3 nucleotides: TGTGCCACCAGTGGAAGTACAGGGCCCGCCTATGGCTACACCTTC. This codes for CATSGSTGPAYGYTF.

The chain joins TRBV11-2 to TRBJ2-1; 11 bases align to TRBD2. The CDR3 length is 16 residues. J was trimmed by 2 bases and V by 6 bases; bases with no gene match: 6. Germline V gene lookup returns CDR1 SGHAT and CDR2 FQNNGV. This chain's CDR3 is CASSYSGREPYNEQFF. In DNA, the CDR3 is TGTGCCAGCAGTTATAGCGGGAGGGAACCCTACAATGAGCAGTTCTTC.

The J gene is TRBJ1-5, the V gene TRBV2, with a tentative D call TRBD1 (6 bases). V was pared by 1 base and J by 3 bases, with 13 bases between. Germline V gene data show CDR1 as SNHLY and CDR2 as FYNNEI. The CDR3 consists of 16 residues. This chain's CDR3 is CASSEGGHRPNQPQHF. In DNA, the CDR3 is TGTGCCAGCAGTGAAGGGGGACACAGACCCAATCAGCCCCAGCATTTT.

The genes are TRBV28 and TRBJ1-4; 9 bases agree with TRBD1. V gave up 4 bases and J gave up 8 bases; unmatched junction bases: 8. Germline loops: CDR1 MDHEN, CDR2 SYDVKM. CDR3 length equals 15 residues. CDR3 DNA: TGTGCCAGCAGTTCGTCGGGACAGGGAGGAGAAAAACTGTTTTTT. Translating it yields CASSSSGQGGEKLFF.

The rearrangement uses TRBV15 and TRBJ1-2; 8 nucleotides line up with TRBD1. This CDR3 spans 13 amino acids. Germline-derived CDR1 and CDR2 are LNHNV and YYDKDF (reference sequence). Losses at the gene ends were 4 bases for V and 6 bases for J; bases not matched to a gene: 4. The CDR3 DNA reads TGTGCCACCAGCAAATCGGACAGGGATGGCTACACCTTC. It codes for CATSKSDRDGYTF. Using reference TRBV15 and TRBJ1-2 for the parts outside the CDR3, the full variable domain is DAMVIQNPRYQVTQFGKPVTLSCSQTLNHNVMYWYQQKSSQAPKLLFHYYDKDFNNEADTPDNFQSRRPNTSFCFLDIRSPGLGDTAMYLCATSKSDRDGYTFGSGTRLTVV.

CDR3 protein: CSVGELSGNTIYF. CDR3 nucleotide sequence: TGCAGCGTTGGTGAGCTCTCTGGAAACACCATATATTTT. The chain joins TRBV29-1 to TRBJ1-3, with D uncertain. This CDR3 is 13 amino acids long. Germline assignment: CDR1 SQVTM and CDR2 ANQGSEA. V was cut by 4 bases and J by 0 bases, with 7 bases left in between.

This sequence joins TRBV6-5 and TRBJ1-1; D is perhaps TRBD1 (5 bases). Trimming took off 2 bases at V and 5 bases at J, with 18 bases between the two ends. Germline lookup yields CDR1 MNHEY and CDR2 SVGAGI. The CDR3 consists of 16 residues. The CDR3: CASSYNSRMGGTEAFF. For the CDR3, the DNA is TGTGCCAGCAGTTACAATTCGCGTATGGGGGGAACTGAAGCTTTCTTT.

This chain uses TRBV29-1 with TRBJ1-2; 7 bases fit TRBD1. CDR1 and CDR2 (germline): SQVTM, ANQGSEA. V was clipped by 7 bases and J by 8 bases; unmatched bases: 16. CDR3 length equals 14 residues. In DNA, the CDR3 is TGCAGCGCTGCTCTAAGGACAGGTCGTATAGGCTACACCTTC. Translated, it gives CSAALRTGRIGYTF.

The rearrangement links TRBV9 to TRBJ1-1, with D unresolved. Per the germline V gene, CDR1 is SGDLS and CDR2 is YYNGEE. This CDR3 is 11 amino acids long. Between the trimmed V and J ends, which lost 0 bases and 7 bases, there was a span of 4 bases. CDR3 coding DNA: TGTGCCAGCAGCGTAGTAGTTGAAGCTTTCTTT. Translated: CASSVVVEAFF.

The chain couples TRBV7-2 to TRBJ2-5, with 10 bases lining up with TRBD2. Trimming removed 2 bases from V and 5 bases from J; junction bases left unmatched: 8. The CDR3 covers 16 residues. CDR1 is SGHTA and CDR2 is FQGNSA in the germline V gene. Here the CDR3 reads CASSLSIAGGRETQYF. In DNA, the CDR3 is TGTGCCAGCAGCTTATCCATAGCGGGGGGTAGGGAGACCCAGTACTTC.